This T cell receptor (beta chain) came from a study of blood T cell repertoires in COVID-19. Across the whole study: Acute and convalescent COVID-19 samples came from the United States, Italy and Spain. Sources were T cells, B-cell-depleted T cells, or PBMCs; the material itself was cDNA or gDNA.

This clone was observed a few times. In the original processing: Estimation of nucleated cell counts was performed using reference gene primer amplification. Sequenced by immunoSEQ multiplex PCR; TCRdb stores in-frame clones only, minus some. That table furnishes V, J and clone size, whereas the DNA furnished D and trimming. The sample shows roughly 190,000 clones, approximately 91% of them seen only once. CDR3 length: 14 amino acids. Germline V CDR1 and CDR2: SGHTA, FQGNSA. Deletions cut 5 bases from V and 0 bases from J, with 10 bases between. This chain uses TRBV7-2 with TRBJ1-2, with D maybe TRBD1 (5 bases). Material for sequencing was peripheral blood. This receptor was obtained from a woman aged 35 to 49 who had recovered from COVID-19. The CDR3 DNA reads TGTGCCAGCAGCCCTGACAGAGCTAACTATGGCTACACCTTC. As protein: CASSPDRANYGYTF.